One and the same sample provided the 5 T cell receptor beta chains below, sequenced in a study of OX40 agonist ivuxolimab in advanced cancers. Only in-frame clones appear in the TCRdb table, and some are missing; sequencing was by immunoSEQ multiplex PCR. The sample yields about 68,000 clones, about 83% seen once. The sequencing used CD4+ or CD8+ T cells sorted from blood, collected in a trial of the OX40 agonist ivuxolimab. All receptors come from an adult with an advanced solid tumor such as melanoma, head and neck, liver or kidney cancer.

The rearrangement joins TRBV5-5 to TRBJ1-5; weak D call: TRBD1 (5 bases). Deletions cut 6 bases from V and 4 bases from J, with 20 bases between. The CDR3 is made up of 16 amino acids. From germline, CDR1 is SGHKS and CDR2 YYEKEE (reference sequence). The CDR3: CASNLGVALLNQPQHF. The CDR3, as DNA: TGTGCCAGCAATCTGGGGGTCGCACTTCTAAATCAGCCCCAGCATTTT.

The J gene is TRBJ2-1, the V gene TRBV9; D remains ambiguous. CDR1 is SGDLS, CDR2 YYNGEE, per germline. CDR3 size: 12 residues. Trimming left V 0 bases short and J 5 bases short, with 3 bases between. In DNA, the CDR3 is TGTGCCAGCAGCGTAGGGGACAATGAGCAGTTCTTC. It translates to CASSVGDNEQFF. Looking up the rest from reference TRBV9 and TRBJ2-1 gives the full variable domain: DSGVTQTPKHLITATGQRVTLRCSPRSGDLSVYWYQQSLDQGLQFLIQYYNGEERAKGNILERFSAQQFPDLHSELNLSSLELGDSALYFCASSVGDNEQFFGPGTRLTVL.

This chain links TRBV6-6 with TRBJ2-7; TRBD1 aligns across 8 bases. The junction had 6 bases not matched to a gene; V was cut back by 5 bases and J by 0 bases. The CDR3 runs to 15 residues. The germline V gene encodes CDR1 MNHNY and CDR2 SVGAGI (reference sequence). CDR3 sequence reads: CASSTGQGPSYEQYF. CDR3 coding DNA: TGTGCCAGCAGTACCGGACAGGGCCCCTCCTACGAGCAGTACTTC.

The rearrangement links TRBV19 to TRBJ1-2; D is possibly TRBD1 (6 bases). Deletions cut 6 bases from V and 2 bases from J, with 13 bases between. CDR3 size: 14 residues. Germline assignment: CDR1 LNHDA and CDR2 SQIVND (reference sequence). The CDR3 loop reads CASRPGQSNYGYTF. The CDR3 nucleotides read TGTGCCAGTAGGCCCGGACAGTCAAACTATGGCTACACCTTC.

This chain uses TRBV13 with TRBJ2-6; D is ambiguous. The germline gives CDR1 PRHDT, CDR2 FYEKMQ (reference sequence). The CDR3 contains 17 residues. V was shortened by 2 bases and J by 0 bases, with 11 bases between the two germline ends. The CDR3 nucleotides read TGTGCCAGCAGCTTATCCCCTCATAGCTCTGGGGCCAACGTCCTGACTTTC. The encoded protein is CASSLSPHSSGANVLTF.